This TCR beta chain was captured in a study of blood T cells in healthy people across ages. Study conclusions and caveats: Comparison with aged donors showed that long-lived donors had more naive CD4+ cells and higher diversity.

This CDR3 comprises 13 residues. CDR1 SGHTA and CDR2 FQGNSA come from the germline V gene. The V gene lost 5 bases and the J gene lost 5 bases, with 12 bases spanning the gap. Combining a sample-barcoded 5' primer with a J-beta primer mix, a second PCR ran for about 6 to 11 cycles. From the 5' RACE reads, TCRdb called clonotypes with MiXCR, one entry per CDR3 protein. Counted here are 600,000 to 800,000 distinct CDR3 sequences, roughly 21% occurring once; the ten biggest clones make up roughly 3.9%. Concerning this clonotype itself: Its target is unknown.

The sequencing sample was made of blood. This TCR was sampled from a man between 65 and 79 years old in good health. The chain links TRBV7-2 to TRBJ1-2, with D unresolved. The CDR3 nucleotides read TGTGCCAGCAGCCAAAGGACGGGATATGGCTACACCTTC. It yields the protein CASSQRTGYGYTF.